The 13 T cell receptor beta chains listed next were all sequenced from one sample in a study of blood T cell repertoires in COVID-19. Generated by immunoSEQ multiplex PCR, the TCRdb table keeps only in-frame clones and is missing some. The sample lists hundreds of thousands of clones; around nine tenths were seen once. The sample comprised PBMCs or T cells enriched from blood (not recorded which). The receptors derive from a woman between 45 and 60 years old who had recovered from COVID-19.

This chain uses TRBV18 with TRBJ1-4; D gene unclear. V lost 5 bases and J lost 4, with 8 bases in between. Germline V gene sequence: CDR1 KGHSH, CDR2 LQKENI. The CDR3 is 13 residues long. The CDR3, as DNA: TGTGCCAGCTCAAGACTGAGTAATGAAAAACTGTTTTTT. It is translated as CASSRLSNEKLFF.

This chain's CDR3 is CAWSPLDRSLSYEQYF. The CDR3 nucleotides are TGTGCCTGGAGTCCCCTGGACAGGTCGCTCTCCTACGAGCAGTACTTC. V gene TRBV30 combines with J gene TRBJ2-7; 7 bases align to TRBD1. The CDR3 covers 16 residues. V lost 2 bases and J lost 0; bases outside the gene matches: 10. The germline V gene has CDR1 GTSNPN and CDR2 SVGIG (reference sequence).

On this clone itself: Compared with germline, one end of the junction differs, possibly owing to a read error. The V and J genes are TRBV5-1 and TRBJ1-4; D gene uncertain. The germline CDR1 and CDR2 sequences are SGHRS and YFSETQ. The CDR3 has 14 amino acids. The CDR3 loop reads CASTLLPGYEKLFF. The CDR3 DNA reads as TGCGCCAGCACCTTGCTTCCGGGATATGAAAAACTGTTTTTT.

The CDR3 loop reads CASSPVGGTIYF. DNA of the CDR3: TGTGCCAGCAGCCCGGTGGGGGGCACCATATATTTT. J is TRBJ1-3 and V is TRBV7-9, with D perhaps TRBD1 (5 bases). V shed 5 bases and J shed 9 bases, with 11 bases lying between them. Germline-derived CDR1 and CDR2 are SEHNR and FQNEAQ (reference sequence). This CDR3 contains 12 residues.

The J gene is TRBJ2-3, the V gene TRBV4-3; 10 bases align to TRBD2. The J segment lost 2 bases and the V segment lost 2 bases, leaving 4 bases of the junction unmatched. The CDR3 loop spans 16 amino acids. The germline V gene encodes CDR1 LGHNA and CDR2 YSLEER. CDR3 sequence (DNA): TGCGCCAGCAGCCAAACCCTAGCGGGAGTCACAGATACGCAGTATTTT. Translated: CASSQTLAGVTDTQYF.

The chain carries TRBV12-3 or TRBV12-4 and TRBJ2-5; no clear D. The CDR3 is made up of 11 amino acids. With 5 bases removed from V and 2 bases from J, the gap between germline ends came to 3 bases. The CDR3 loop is CASSQQETQYF. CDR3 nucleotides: TGTGCCAGCAGTCAACAAGAGACCCAGTACTTC.

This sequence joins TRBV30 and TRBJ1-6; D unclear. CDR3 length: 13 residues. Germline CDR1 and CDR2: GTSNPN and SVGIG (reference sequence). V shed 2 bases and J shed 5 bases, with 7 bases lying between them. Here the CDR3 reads CAWSSQDNSPLHF. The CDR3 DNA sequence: TGTGCCTGGAGTAGTCAGGATAATTCACCCCTCCACTTT. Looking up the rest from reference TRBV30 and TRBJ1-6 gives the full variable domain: SQTIHQWPATLVQPVGSPLSLECTVEGTSNPNLYWYRQAAGRGLQLLFYSVGIGQISSEVPQNLSASRPQDRQFILSSKKLLLSDSGFYLCAWSSQDNSPLHFGNGTRLTVT.

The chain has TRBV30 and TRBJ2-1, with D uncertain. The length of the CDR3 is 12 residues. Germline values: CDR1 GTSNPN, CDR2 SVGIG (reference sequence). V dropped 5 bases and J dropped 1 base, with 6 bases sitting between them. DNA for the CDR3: TGTGCCTGGGGCTTTTCCTACAATGAGCAGTTCTTC. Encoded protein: CAWGFSYNEQFF.

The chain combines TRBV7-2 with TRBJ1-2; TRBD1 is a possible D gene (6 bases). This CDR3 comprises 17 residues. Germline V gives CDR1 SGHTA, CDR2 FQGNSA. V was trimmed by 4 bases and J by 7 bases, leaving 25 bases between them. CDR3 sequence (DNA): TGTGCCAGCAGCTGGGCGGCCAGGGGCCAAAAGGCGGGTGGCTACACCTTC. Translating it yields CASSWAARGQKAGGYTF. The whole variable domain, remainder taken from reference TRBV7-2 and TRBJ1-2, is GAGVSQSPSNKVTEKGKDVELRCDPISGHTALYWYRQSLGQGLEFLIYFQGNSAPDKSGLPSDRFSAERTGGSVSTLTIQRTQQEDSAVYLCASSWAARGQKAGGYTFGSGTRLTVV.

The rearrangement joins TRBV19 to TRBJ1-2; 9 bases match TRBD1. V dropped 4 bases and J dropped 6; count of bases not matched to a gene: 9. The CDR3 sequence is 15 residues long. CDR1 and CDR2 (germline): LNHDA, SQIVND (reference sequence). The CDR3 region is CASSNRDRDINGYTF. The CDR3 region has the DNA TGTGCCAGTAGTAACCGGGACAGGGACATCAATGGCTACACCTTC.

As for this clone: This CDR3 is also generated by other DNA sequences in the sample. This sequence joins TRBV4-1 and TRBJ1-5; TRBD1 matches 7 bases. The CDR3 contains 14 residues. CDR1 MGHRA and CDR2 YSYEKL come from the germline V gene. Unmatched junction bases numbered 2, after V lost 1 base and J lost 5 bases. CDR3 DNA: TGCGCCAGCAGCCAAGGACAGGGTCATCAGCCCCAGCATTTT. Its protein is CASSQGQGHQPQHF.

CDR3 sequence: CAWSVRGQGSNYGYTF. As DNA, the CDR3 is TGTGCCTGGAGTGTCCGAGGACAGGGAAGCAACTATGGCTACACCTTC. The gene calls are TRBV30 and TRBJ1-2; 8 nucleotides align to TRBD1. The CDR3 loop spans 16 amino acids. Germline V gives CDR1 GTSNPN, CDR2 SVGIG (reference sequence). Unmatched junction bases numbered 8, after V lost 0 bases and J lost 2 bases.

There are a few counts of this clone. The CDR3 spells CASSNSNSPLHF. DNA for the CDR3: TGTGCCAGCAGCAACAGTAATTCACCCCTCCACTTT. The rearrangement links TRBV3-1 (or the pseudogene TRBV3-2) to TRBJ1-6; D remains unclear. V was shortened by 5 bases and J by 6 bases, with 5 bases between the two germline ends. The CDR3 extends over 12 amino acids. CDR1 LGHDT and CDR2 YNNKEL come from the germline V gene (reference sequence).